Sample share makes the clone carrying this TCR beta chain medium-sized. This specimen comes from a study of PD-1 blockade in classical Hodgkin lymphoma. The V gene end was trimmed by 4 bases and the J gene end by 8 bases; junction bases not matched to a gene: 10. The CDR3 has 14 amino acids. Germline V gene sequence: CDR1 MGHDK, CDR2 SYGVNS. This sample's time point: cycle 4 day 1 (C4D1), after around six weeks of nivolumab. All trial patients relapsed after autologous stem cell transplantation. Profiling relied on immunoSEQ multiplex PCR, and the TCRdb table lists in-frame clones only, not all of them. The sample yields tens of thousands of clones, around four fifths seen once.

The sample here was peripheral blood mononuclear cells (PBMCs), taken before the fourth cycle of nivolumab. The TCR comes from a human donor with classical Hodgkin lymphoma. The chain couples TRBV25-1 to TRBJ2-5, with 7 nucleotides matching TRBD1. The CDR3 coding sequence is TGTGCCAGCAGTGCGGGACAGCTAAGAGAAACCCAGTACTTC. Encoded protein: CASSAGQLRETQYF.